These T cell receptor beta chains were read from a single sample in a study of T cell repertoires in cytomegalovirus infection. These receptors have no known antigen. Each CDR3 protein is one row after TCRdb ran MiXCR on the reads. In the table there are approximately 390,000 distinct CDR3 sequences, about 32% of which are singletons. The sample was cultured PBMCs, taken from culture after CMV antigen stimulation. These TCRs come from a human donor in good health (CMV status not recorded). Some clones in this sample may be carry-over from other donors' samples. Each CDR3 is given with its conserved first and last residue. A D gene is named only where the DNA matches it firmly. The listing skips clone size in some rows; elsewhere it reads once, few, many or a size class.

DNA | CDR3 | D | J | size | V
TGTGCCAGCAGACTTAGCGGGAGTGACAATGAGCAGTTCTTC | CASRLSGSDNEQFF | TRBD2 | TRBJ2-1 | few | TRBV28
TGTGCCAGCAGTTTAGATAACTTTTCGGATCAGCCCCAGCATTTT | CASSLDNFSDQPQHF | - | TRBJ1-5 | - | TRBV28
TGCAGTGCTAGAGATCTACGGCCTGTGGAGCAGTTCTTC | CSARDLRPVEQFF | - | TRBJ2-1 | few | TRBV20-1
TGTGCCAGCAGTGAAGTTTCTCGGATGAACACTGAAGCTTTCTTT | CASSEVSRMNTEAFF | - | TRBJ1-1 | few | TRBV6-1
TGCAGTGCTAGACGCGCGGGAGTGAGAAATGAGCAGTTCTTC | CSARRAGVRNEQFF | TRBD2 | TRBJ2-1 | - | TRBV20-1
TGTGCCAGCAGCTTAAGGCTAGCGGCCTACAATGAGCAGTTCTTC | CASSLRLAAYNEQFF | TRBD2 | TRBJ2-1 | many | TRBV7-2
TGTGCCAGCCGGACATACGAAAACTACGAGCAGTACTTC | CASRTYENYEQYF | - | TRBJ2-7 | - | TRBV5-6
TGCGCCAGCAGCAGTCGGGACAGGGGATATGGCTACACCTTC | CASSSRDRGYGYTF | TRBD1 | TRBJ1-2 | few | TRBV4-1
TGTGCCAGCAGCTTAGGTGCAGGACAGGGATTCGAAAAACTGTTTTTT | CASSLGAGQGFEKLFF | TRBD1 | TRBJ1-4 | - | TRBV7-8
TGTGCCAGCAGCAGAGTCCTAGCGGGACCCGACAATGAGCAGTTCTTC | CASSRVLAGPDNEQFF | TRBD2 | TRBJ2-1 | once | TRBV5-3
TGCAGTGCTAGAGATGAGCGGGGACTAGCGGGAGTATGGTCCTACAATGAGCAGTTCTTC | CSARDERGLAGVWSYNEQFF | TRBD2 | TRBJ2-1 | - | TRBV20-1
TGTGCCAGCAGCCGAAGAAGCCTTGCGGCCTCAAACACCGGGGAGCTGTTTTTT | CASSRRSLAASNTGELFF | - | TRBJ2-2 | many | TRBV7-6
TGTGCCAGCAGCTATCATCTAGCGGGAACGACAGATACGCAGTATTTT | CASSYHLAGTTDTQYF | TRBD2 | TRBJ2-3 | - | TRBV6-2/TRBV6-3
TGTGCCAGCAGTTTGACAGATTCAAACAATGAGCAGTTCTTC | CASSLTDSNNEQFF | - | TRBJ2-1 | - | TRBV12-3/TRBV12-4
TGTGCCTGGAGACAACCCGGGACAGCTTTCTTT | CAWRQPGTAFF | - | TRBJ1-1 | - | TRBV30
TGTGCCAGCAGCGCAGGGACTAGCGGGATATATAGCACAGATACGCAGTATTTT | CASSAGTSGIYSTDTQYF | TRBD2 | TRBJ2-3 | few | TRBV7-2
TGTGCCAGCAGCTCGGGCCGGGGACTAGCGGGAGCAGAGACCCAGTACTTC | CASSSGRGLAGAETQYF | TRBD2 | TRBJ2-5 | medium-sized | TRBV11-3
TGCGCCAGCAGCTTGGCCGGGACGGACTCCTACGAGCAGTACTTC | CASSLAGTDSYEQYF | - | TRBJ2-7 | many | TRBV5-1